This entry features one T cell receptor beta chain sequence. Its antigen is not known. The sample belongs to a study of cytomegalovirus exposure and HLA in healthy donors. PCR employed 60 Vbeta and 13 Jbeta primers. TCRdb keeps only in-frame clones here, not all; method: immunoSEQ multiplex PCR. This sample has around 300,000 clones, with 70% to 90% found just once. The study's findings and limits: A classifier reportedly called cytomegalovirus status with high sensitivity and specificity. TCR beta chains associated with HLA were, in a later analysis, more clonally expanded than equally common others. Later analysis demonstrated an association between a missense DCLRE1C variant and TCR beta V- and J-gene trimming.

The source of this sequence is a young woman in good health and CMV-seronegative. Sequencing input: PBMCs.

The CDR3 is CASSSRSAGGPSTYTRTDTQYF. The CDR3 nucleotides are TGTGCCAGCAGCTCCAGGAGTGCGGGGGGCCCTTCCACTTACACCCGCACAGATACGCAGTATTTT. The rearrangement links TRBV13 to TRBJ2-3; 8 bases map to TRBD2. CDR1 is PRHDT, CDR2 FYEKMQ, per germline (reference sequence). This CDR3 has 22 residues. Trimming cost V 4 bases and J 1 base; bases outside gene matches: 25.